The 29 T cell receptor beta chains in this list originate from one sample, sequenced in a study of blood T cell repertoires in COVID-19. Only in-frame clones appear in the TCRdb table, and some are missing; sequencing was by immunoSEQ multiplex PCR. The data contain almost 200,000 clones, 75% to 85% of them singletons. The sample comprised peripheral blood. Every receptor here comes from a woman in her thirties or forties with COVID-19, enrolled during active disease.

V is TRBV10-2 and J is TRBJ2-7; TRBD1 matches at 12 bases. The V gene's germline CDR1 is WSHSY and CDR2 SAAADI. V dropped 6 bases and J dropped 0; count of bases not matched to a gene: 15. This CDR3 comprises 19 residues. The CDR3 DNA reads as TGCGCCAGCAGGAGCGGTGGGACAGGGGGCCGGGGGCCCTCCTACGAGCAGTACTTC. Protein sequence: CASRSGGTGGRGPSYEQYF.

V and J are TRBV13 and TRBJ2-7, with TRBD1 identical over 7 bases. V shed 2 bases, J shed 6 bases, and the junction held 4 bases outside the gene matches. The germline V gene encodes CDR1 PRHDT and CDR2 FYEKMQ (reference sequence). This CDR3 is built from 13 residues. The CDR3 DNA reads as TGTGCCAGCAGCTTAAGACAGGGCGGCGAGCAGTACTTC. This codes for CASSLRQGGEQYF.

This clone was picked up one time. The V gene is TRBV3-1 (or the pseudogene TRBV3-2), the J gene TRBJ2-5; 11 bases match TRBD2. This CDR3 comprises 18 residues. V lost 4 bases, J lost 4 bases, and 14 bases stayed unmatched. Per the germline V gene, CDR1 is LGHDT and CDR2 is YNNKEL (reference sequence). The CDR3 nucleotides read TGTGCCAGCAGCCCGACACGGGGTAGCGGGGGGGCCGGAGAGACCCAGTACTTC. Its protein is CASSPTRGSGGAGETQYF.

V gene TRBV6-5 combines with J gene TRBJ2-7, with D possibly matching TRBD1 (6 bases). The CDR3 has 12 residues. Trimming removed 11 bases at V and 11 bases at J, with 22 bases between. The germline gives CDR1 MNHEY, CDR2 SVGAGI. The CDR3 loop is CASLGADPREYF. The CDR3 DNA reads TGTGCCTCCCTGGGGGCTGATCCTAGAGAGTACTTC.

This chain joins TRBV7-9 and TRBJ1-2; TRBD1 agrees at 11 bases. The CDR3 loop spans 17 amino acids. J gave up 1 base and V 4 bases, and 8 bases lay outside the gene matches. CDR1 and CDR2 from the germline V gene are SEHNR and FQNEAQ (reference sequence). CDR3 region: CASSSRDRGSINYGYTF. As DNA, the CDR3 is TGTGCCAGCAGCTCCCGGGACAGGGGGTCTATTAACTATGGCTACACCTTC.

The rearrangement joins TRBV7-9 to TRBJ1-1, with TRBD1 matching 9 bases. V was pared by 5 bases and J by 6 bases, with 7 bases of the junction left unmatched. Germline V gives CDR1 SEHNR, CDR2 FQNEAQ (reference sequence). CDR3 length: 14 amino acids. CDR3 sequence reads: CASSGTGRTAEAFF. The DNA of the CDR3 is TGTGCCAGCAGCGGGACAGGGCGGACGGCTGAAGCTTTCTTT.

The rearrangement links TRBV5-4 to TRBJ2-3, with 16 bases aligning to TRBD2. The CDR3 consists of 16 residues. V gave up 3 bases and J gave up 6 bases; unmatched junction bases: 4. The germline V gene has CDR1 SGHNT and CDR2 YYREEE (reference sequence). This CDR3 reads CASSSGTSGGEDTQYF. In nucleotides, the CDR3 is TGTGCCAGCAGCTCAGGGACTAGCGGGGGGGAGGATACGCAGTATTTT. The full variable domain, with the rest looked up from reference TRBV5-4 and TRBJ2-3, is ETGVTQSPTHLIKTRGQQVTLRCSSQSGHNTVSWYQQALGQGPQFIFQYYREEENGRGNFPPRFSGLQFPNYSSELNVNALELDDSALYLCASSSGTSGGEDTQYFGPGTRLTVL.

The rearrangement joins TRBV5-1 to TRBJ2-7, with 7 bases fitting TRBD1. This CDR3 has 14 amino acids. After removal of 7 bases from V and 0 bases from J, the junction contained 7 bases not matched to a gene. Germline assignment: CDR1 SGHRS and CDR2 YFSETQ. The CDR3 DNA reads TGCGCCAGCTGGCCGGGACAGAGCTCCTACGAGCAGTACTTC. Its protein is CASWPGQSSYEQYF.

The V and J genes are TRBV5-1 and TRBJ2-3, with D perhaps TRBD2 (7 bases). Germline V gene data show CDR1 as SGHRS and CDR2 as YFSETQ. The ends were cut back, 2 bases at V and 1 base at J, with 11 bases in the middle. The CDR3 sequence is 15 residues long. This CDR3 is CASSFQGGGTDTQYF. In nucleotides, the CDR3 is TGCGCCAGCAGCTTCCAAGGGGGGGGCACAGATACGCAGTATTTT.

This rearrangement joins TRBV14 to TRBJ2-7, with 7 bases aligning to TRBD2. The germline V gene has CDR1 SGHDN and CDR2 FVKESK. The V gene end was trimmed by 6 bases and the J gene end by 6 bases; junction bases not matched to a gene: 8. This CDR3 has 13 residues. CDR3 coding DNA: TGTGCCAGCAGAGGGCGGGAGTTGGCCGAGCAGTACTTC. This gives the protein CASRGRELAEQYF. The full variable domain, in which reference TRBV14 and TRBJ2-7 provide the parts outside the CDR3, is EAGVTQFPSHSVIEKGQTVTLRCDPISGHDNLYWYRRVMGKEIKFLLHFVKESKQDESGMPNNRFLAERTGGTYSTLKVQPAELEDSGVYFCASRGRELAEQYFGPGTRLTVT.

The chain has TRBV19 and TRBJ1-5; TRBD1 aligns across 9 bases. V lost 6 bases, J lost 6 bases, and 6 bases stayed unmatched. CDR1 is LNHDA, CDR2 SQIVND, per germline (reference sequence). This CDR3 is 14 amino acids long. The CDR3 sequence is CASRAQGASQPQHF. The CDR3 DNA follows: TGTGCCAGTAGGGCACAGGGGGCGAGTCAGCCCCAGCATTTT.

The chain carries TRBV6-2 or TRBV6-3 and TRBJ2-1; TRBD2 matches at 7 bases. V dropped 3 bases and J dropped 4; count of bases not matched to a gene: 12. This CDR3 comprises 17 residues. Germline CDR1 is MNHEY and CDR2 is SVGEGT. The DNA of the CDR3 is TGTGCCAGCAGTTATAAACTGGGGCTAGCGGAATACAATGAGCAGTTCTTC. It codes for CASSYKLGLAEYNEQFF.

This clone was observed once. The chain has TRBV12-3 or TRBV12-4 and TRBJ1-2; D is ambiguous. CDR3 length: 13 amino acids. Trimming left V 3 bases short and J 2 bases short, with 7 bases between. CDR3 nucleotides: TGTGCCAGCAGTTTCTCCAGGAACTATGGCTACACCTTC. Its translation: CASSFSRNYGYTF.

The rearrangement uses TRBV30 and TRBJ1-5; 7 bases agree with TRBD1. CDR1 is GTSNPN and CDR2 is SVGIG in the germline V gene (reference sequence). Trimming cost V 5 bases and J 4 bases; bases outside gene matches: 8. CDR3 length equals 14 residues. CDR3: CAWARGQRNQPQHF. CDR3 nucleotides: TGTGCCTGGGCCCGGGGACAGAGGAATCAGCCCCAGCATTTT.

The chain has TRBV5-6 and TRBJ1-5; 7 positions match TRBD1. The ends lost 0 bases at V and 10 bases at J; junction bases unmatched: 7. Per the germline V gene, CDR1 is SGHDT and CDR2 is YYEEEE. This CDR3 is built from 14 residues. The CDR3 sequence is CASSLAGTEHPQHF. The CDR3 coding sequence is TGTGCCAGCAGCTTGGCCGGGACAGAGCATCCCCAGCATTTT.

The V call is TRBV30, the J call TRBJ1-2; D is uncertain. The V and J ends lost 2 bases and 4 bases respectively, with 8 bases between them. The CDR3 length is 12 residues. The germline V gene has CDR1 GTSNPN and CDR2 SVGIG (reference sequence). CDR3 sequence: CAWSYSTYGYTF. The DNA of the CDR3 is TGTGCCTGGAGTTACAGTACCTATGGCTACACCTTC.

CDR3 DNA sequence: TGCAGCGCGGACAGGGGAAGGGAGGTGACCCAGTACTTC. This sequence encodes CSADRGREVTQYF. This chain uses TRBV29-1 with TRBJ2-5, with TRBD1 identical over 9 bases. Germline loops: CDR1 SQVTM, CDR2 ANQGSEA. The CDR3 length is 13 residues. Trimming at V came to 7 bases and at J to 7 bases, leaving 10 bases not matched to a gene. The variable domain in full, with the rest retrieved from reference TRBV29-1 and TRBJ2-5, is SAVISQKPSRDICQRGTSLTIQCQVDSQVTMMFWYRQQPGQSLTLIATANQGSEATYESGFVIDKFPISRPNLTFSTLTVSNMSPEDSSIYLCSADRGREVTQYFGPGTRLLVL.

This clone was recorded a few times. The rearrangement uses TRBV6-1 and TRBJ1-2; possibly TRBD1 for D (5 bases). CDR3 length: 13 residues. Germline lookup yields CDR1 MNHNS and CDR2 SASEGT. Trimming cost V 3 bases and J 8 bases, with 13 bases left between them. CDR3 protein: CASSDRVHWGYTF. CDR3 nucleotides: TGTGCCAGCAGTGACAGGGTCCATTGGGGCTACACCTTC.

The chain uses TRBV5-6 and TRBJ2-1; 7 nucleotides agree with TRBD2. CDR3 length: 18 amino acids. Germline values: CDR1 SGHDT, CDR2 YYEEEE. With V trimmed by 1 base and J by 10 bases, 20 bases remained unmatched. This chain's CDR3 is CASSLLPGTSGRAWEQFF. The CDR3 DNA reads as TGTGCCAGCAGCTTGTTGCCAGGAACCTCTGGGAGGGCCTGGGAGCAGTTCTTC.

This sequence joins TRBV6-1 and TRBJ1-5; D is perhaps TRBD1 (6 bases). V lost 0 bases and J 5 bases, leaving 14 bases between the germline ends. Germline V gives CDR1 MNHNS, CDR2 SASEGT. The length of the CDR3 is 16 residues. CDR3 sequence: CASSEASWTVYQPQHF. The CDR3 DNA reads TGTGCCAGCAGTGAAGCATCTTGGACAGTCTATCAGCCCCAGCATTTT.

This clone has only one observation. The genes are TRBV27 and TRBJ1-1; D may be TRBD1 (6 bases). V was shortened by 0 bases and J by 4 bases, with 6 bases between the two germline ends. Germline CDR1 and CDR2: MNHEY and SMNVEV (reference sequence). The CDR3 is made up of 13 amino acids. In DNA, the CDR3 is TGTGCCAGCAGTTTATCGACAGGCACTGAAGCTTTCTTT. It codes for CASSLSTGTEAFF.

The chain links TRBV5-4 to TRBJ2-1; D perhaps matches TRBD1 (5 bases). V lost 1 base, J lost 7 bases, and 12 bases lay in between. The germline gives CDR1 SGHNT, CDR2 YYREEE (reference sequence). This CDR3 contains 14 residues. The chain's CDR3 is CASSLSQGFNEQFF. The DNA of the CDR3 is TGTGCCAGCAGCTTGAGTCAGGGTTTTAATGAGCAGTTCTTC.

The chain joins TRBV12-1 to TRBJ2-6; the D call TRBD1 from the table was never checked on the DNA. TRBV12-1 is termed a pseudogene. The CDR3 loop spans 18 amino acids. The CDR3 reads CASSFARQVRVGANVLTF. The CDR3 DNA reads TGTGCCAGCAGCTTTGCCCGACAGGTCCGAGTGGGGGCCAACGTCCTGACTTTC.

The chain recombines TRBV6-5 with TRBJ1-2; TRBD1 is a possible D gene (6 bases). Germline V gene data show CDR1 as MNHEY and CDR2 as SVGAGI. CDR3 length: 14 residues. The V and J ends lost 8 bases and 8 bases respectively, with 21 bases between them. The CDR3 DNA reads as TGTGCCAGCGAAGCGAGGGGGACGTCGGGGGGCTACACCTTC. Its translation: CASEARGTSGGYTF.

The chain is built from TRBV27 and TRBJ2-3; the D is unclear. This CDR3 contains 12 residues. V dropped 7 bases and J dropped 2 bases, with 7 bases sitting between them. In germline, CDR1 is MNHEY, CDR2 SMNVEV (reference sequence). CDR3 coding DNA: TGTGCCAGCACGTTGTTCACAGATACGCAGTATTTT. Encoded protein: CASTLFTDTQYF.

The chain is built from TRBV3-1 (or the pseudogene TRBV3-2) and TRBJ1-4; D gene unclear. The CDR3 consists of 13 residues. Trimming cost V 4 bases and J 7 bases, with 10 bases left between them. Germline CDR1 reads LGHDT; CDR2 reads YNNKEL (reference sequence). The CDR3 nucleotides are TGTGCCAGCAGCCGACTCGGGTTTGAAAAACTGTTTTTT. This sequence encodes CASSRLGFEKLFF.

This clone was recorded once. At the DNA level, this CDR3 is encoded by other sequences in the same sample as well. The CDR3: CASSQGLADYEQYF. As DNA, the CDR3 is TGTGCCAGCAGCCAGGGACTAGCAGACTACGAGCAGTACTTC. V usage is TRBV4-2 and J usage is TRBJ2-7, with 9 nucleotides matching TRBD2. The CDR3 runs 14 residues. Germline V lookup: CDR1 LGHNA, CDR2 YNFKEQ. Unmatched junction bases numbered 3, after V lost 3 bases and J lost 3 bases.

This chain connects TRBV6-5 to TRBJ2-1, with 9 bases that match TRBD1. J was trimmed by 3 bases and V by 6 bases; bases with no gene match: 6. Looked up from germline, CDR1 is MNHEY and CDR2 is SVGAGI. The CDR3 totals 15 residues. CDR3 in amino acids: CASRRGQGLYNEQFF. The CDR3 DNA reads TGTGCCAGCAGACGGGGACAGGGCCTCTACAATGAGCAGTTCTTC.

This chain uses TRBV11-1 with TRBJ2-3, with D perhaps TRBD2 (6 bases). Germline V lookup: CDR1 SGHAT, CDR2 FQDESV (reference sequence). V was cut by 5 bases and J by 2 bases, with 14 bases left in between. The CDR3 spans 15 residues. The CDR3 nucleotides are TGTGCCAGCAGCCGAAAGATGCGGGACACAGATACGCAGTATTTT. Amino acids: CASSRKMRDTDTQYF.